What follows are 28 T cell receptor beta chains derived from one specimen sequenced in a study of blood T cells in healthy people across ages. The use of a sample-barcoded 5' primer and a J-beta primer mix characterized a second PCR of roughly 7 to 11 cycles. TCRdb processed the 5' RACE reads anew with MiXCR; each CDR3 protein has one entry. The table records some 900,000 distinct CDR3 sequences, about 48% of them present only once. Sequenced material: blood. All receptors come from a man aged 25 to 40 in good health.

The chain couples TRBV7-9 to TRBJ1-2, with D perhaps TRBD1 (5 bases). CDR1 SEHNR and CDR2 FQNEAQ come from the germline V gene (reference sequence). With 5 bases removed from V and 5 bases from J, the gap between germline ends came to 12 bases. The CDR3 totals 13 residues. CDR3 nucleotides: TGTGCCAGCAGCCGCCTGACAGTTTATGGCTACACCTTC. Amino acid sequence: CASSRLTVYGYTF. The variable domain in full, with the rest retrieved from reference TRBV7-9 and TRBJ1-2, is DTGVSQNPRHKITKRGQNVTFRCDPISEHNRLYWYRQTLGQGPEFLTYFQNEAQLEKSRLLSDRFSAERPKGSFSTLEIQRTEQGDSAMYLCASSRLTVYGYTFGSGTRLTVV.

The chain is built from TRBV27 and TRBJ2-3; 11 bases line up with TRBD2. V was pared by 6 bases and J by 2 bases, with 7 bases of the junction left unmatched. CDR1 is MNHEY and CDR2 is SMNVEV in the germline V gene (reference sequence). This CDR3 is 16 amino acids long. CDR3 nucleotides: TGTGCCAGCAGCCTACTAGCGGGGGCGACCACAGATACGCAGTATTTT. Amino acid sequence: CASSLLAGATTDTQYF.

V usage is TRBV3-1 and J usage is TRBJ2-7; 7 bases are shared with TRBD2. This CDR3 is built from 16 residues. The V segment lost 0 bases and the J segment 7 bases; nucleotides outside the gene matches: 12. Germline CDR1 LGHDT, CDR2 YNNKEL (reference sequence). The CDR3, as DNA: TGTGCCAGCAGCCAAGACGGGACTAACCCCTACAATGAGCAGTACTTC. Encoded protein: CASSQDGTNPYNEQYF.

With respect to this clonotype: With a much larger clone just one base away, this may be a read error. The chain carries TRBV29-1 and TRBJ2-7; the D is unclear. The germline V and J ends were trimmed by 7 bases and 7 bases, with 17 bases remaining between them. The CDR3 is 12 residues long. Germline V gene sequence: CDR1 SQVTM, CDR2 ANQGSEA. CDR3 nucleotide sequence: TGCAGCGCCTCGGACGGGTACAATGAGCAGTACTTC. Its protein product is CSASDGYNEQYF.

This clonotype was seen a few times. The rearrangement uses TRBV3-1 and TRBJ2-1, with 10 bases matching TRBD1. The CDR3 consists of 14 residues. The germline V gene encodes CDR1 LGHDT and CDR2 YNNKEL (reference sequence). Losses at the gene ends were 2 bases for V and 8 bases for J; bases not matched to a gene: 3. The CDR3 coding sequence is TGTGCCAGCAGCCAAACGACAGGGGGCCATGAGCAGTTCTTC. This translates into CASSQTTGGHEQFF.

This rearrangement joins TRBV13 to TRBJ1-3; D is perhaps TRBD1 (5 bases). V lost 4 bases and J 0 bases, leaving 10 bases between the germline ends. Germline V CDR1 and CDR2: PRHDT, FYEKMQ (reference sequence). CDR3 length: 15 amino acids. The CDR3 is CASSSGGASGNTIYF. In nucleotides, the CDR3 is TGTGCCAGCAGCTCCGGTGGGGCCTCTGGAAACACCATATATTTT.

In its sample, this clonotype was seen once. This chain uses TRBV29-1 with TRBJ1-2; D is ambiguous. Deletions cut 8 bases from V and 7 bases from J, with 23 bases between. The CDR3 spans 14 residues. The V gene's germline CDR1 is SQVTM and CDR2 ANQGSEA. CDR3 amino acids: CSTSTRRDGGGYTF. In nucleotides, the CDR3 is TGCAGCACCTCAACCAGGCGCGATGGCGGTGGCTACACCTTC.

V and J are TRBV11-3 and TRBJ2-1; 8 positions agree with TRBD2. The CDR3 is 16 amino acids. Trimming at V came to 0 bases and at J to 2 bases, leaving 3 bases not matched to a gene. CDR1 is SGHNT and CDR2 is YENEEA in the germline V gene. This CDR3 reads CASSLDSGATYNEQFF. The CDR3 bases are TGTGCCAGCAGCTTAGATAGCGGGGCAACCTACAATGAGCAGTTCTTC.

This clonotype was counted a few times. V usage is TRBV28 and J usage is TRBJ2-5; TRBD2 aligns across 11 bases. Germline trimming cut 5 bases from V and 3 bases from J; bases unmatched to any gene: 2. Germline V gives CDR1 MDHEN, CDR2 SYDVKM. The CDR3 loop spans 14 amino acids. CDR3 region: CASSGTSGKETQYF. DNA of the CDR3: TGTGCCAGCAGTGGGACTAGCGGAAAAGAGACCCAGTACTTC.

This clonotype was seen a few times. V and J are TRBV7-9 and TRBJ2-1; possibly TRBD2 for D (6 bases). Germline CDR1 reads SEHNR; CDR2 reads FQNEAQ (reference sequence). The CDR3 loop spans 15 amino acids. V was shortened by 4 bases and J by 9 bases, with 19 bases between the two germline ends. Written as DNA, the CDR3 is TGTGCCAGCAGCTCCCAGGGAGGAACTAGGAGTGAGCAGTTCTTC. Its translation: CASSSQGGTRSEQFF.

V gene TRBV10-3 combines with J gene TRBJ2-3, with 16 bases identical to TRBD2. The trim removed 8 bases at V and 2 bases at J, leaving 4 bases unmatched. From germline, CDR1 is ENHRY and CDR2 SYGVKD. The CDR3 has 16 amino acids. The chain's CDR3 is CAIGTSGGVTTDTQYF. The CDR3 DNA reads as TGTGCCATCGGGACTAGCGGGGGGGTAACCACAGATACGCAGTATTTT.

The CDR3 is CASSYSTVAQPQHF. CDR3 nucleotides: TGTGCCAGCAGTTACTCGACCGTTGCTCAGCCCCAGCATTTT. The chain joins TRBV6-2 or TRBV6-3 to TRBJ1-5; no firm D call. The CDR3 length is 14 residues. V gave up 0 bases and J gave up 6 bases, with 9 bases separating them. Germline V CDR1 and CDR2: MNHEY, SVGEGT.

J is TRBJ2-1 and V is TRBV5-6, with TRBD1 as a possible D gene (6 bases). V was cut by 2 bases and J by 7 bases, with 16 bases left in between. The CDR3 covers 15 residues. Germline V CDR1 and CDR2: SGHDT, YYEEEE. DNA for the CDR3: TGTGCCAGCAGCTTTCAGGGGCCCCTCCTGAATGAGCAGTTCTTC. Residues: CASSFQGPLLNEQFF.

The rearrangement joins TRBV20-1 to TRBJ2-1; 7 nucleotides agree with TRBD2. The V gene's germline CDR1 is DFQATT and CDR2 SNEGSKA (reference sequence). There are 16 residues in the CDR3. The J segment lost 3 bases and the V segment lost 1 base, leaving 9 bases of the junction unmatched. CDR3 residues: CSARAPGGGRYNEQFF. The CDR3 region has the DNA TGCAGTGCTAGAGCTCCAGGCGGGGGTCGCTACAATGAGCAGTTCTTC.

Only a few counts were recorded for this clonotype. This sequence joins TRBV14 and TRBJ1-2; tentatively, D is TRBD1 (5 bases). Germline loops: CDR1 SGHDN, CDR2 FVKESK. V was clipped by 0 bases and J by 7 bases, with 12 bases between them. The CDR3 is 14 residues long. CDR3 protein: CASSQETPGSGYTF. The CDR3 bases are TGTGCCAGCAGCCAAGAAACGCCAGGGTCTGGCTACACCTTC. The complete variable domain, with remaining parts taken from reference TRBV14 and TRBJ1-2, reads EAGVTQFPSHSVIEKGQTVTLRCDPISGHDNLYWYRRVMGKEIKFLLHFVKESKQDESGMPNNRFLAERTGGTYSTLKVQPAELEDSGVYFCASSQETPGSGYTFGSGTRLTVV.

This rearrangement joins TRBV29-1 to TRBJ2-5; D possibly uses TRBD1 or TRBD2 (5 bases each). The J call may be mistaken, given a closer DNA end match to TRBJ2-7. The CDR3 sequence is 14 residues long. Germline CDR1 reads SQVTM; CDR2 reads ANQGSEA. CDR3 sequence reads: CSVRDQESFYEQYF. Written as DNA, the CDR3 is TGCAGCGTTCGGGACCAGGAGAGTTTCTACGAGCAGTACTTC.

The V gene is TRBV7-9, the J gene TRBJ1-2; 7 nucleotides agree with TRBD1. There are 13 residues in the CDR3. Germline trimming cut 5 bases from V and 6 bases from J; bases unmatched to any gene: 6. In germline, CDR1 is SEHNR, CDR2 FQNEAQ (reference sequence). CDR3 amino acids: CASSKQGIDGYTF. The CDR3 region has the DNA TGTGCCAGCAGCAAACAGGGGATTGATGGCTACACCTTC.

This rearrangement joins TRBV7-9 to TRBJ2-1; 16 positions match TRBD2. Germline V gene data show CDR1 as SEHNR and CDR2 as FQNEAQ (reference sequence). This CDR3 has 18 residues. Losses at the gene ends were 6 bases for V and 0 bases for J; bases not matched to a gene: 5. CDR3 sequence: CASRPGTSGGDSYNEQFF. The CDR3 DNA reads TGTGCCAGCAGGCCCGGGACTAGCGGGGGGGACTCCTACAATGAGCAGTTCTTC.

This clonotype was seen a handful of times. The gene calls are TRBV11-2 and TRBJ2-5; TRBD2 aligns across 9 bases. Germline lookup yields CDR1 SGHAT and CDR2 FQNNGV. The length of the CDR3 is 16 residues. With 5 bases clipped from V and 5 bases from J, the junction kept 12 bases outside the gene matches. The CDR3 reads CASSPPRRGGVETQYF. CDR3 coding DNA: TGTGCCAGCAGCCCCCCGCGGCGGGGGGGAGTGGAGACCCAGTACTTC. Combining the CDR3 with reference TRBV11-2 and TRBJ2-5 gives the whole variable domain EAGVAQSPRYKIIEKRQSVAFWCNPISGHATLYWYQQILGQGPKLLIQFQNNGVVDDSQLPKDRFSAERLKGVDSTLKIQPAKLEDSAVYLCASSPPRRGGVETQYFGPGTRLLVL.

This clonotype was seen repeatedly, ten times or more. The DNA for the CDR3 is TGCAGTGCTCCCAGTGGCAGGACCTTCACAGATACGCAGTATTTT. This codes for CSAPSGRTFTDTQYF. This chain joins TRBV20-1 and TRBJ2-3; D remains ambiguous. The germline CDR1 and CDR2 sequences are DFQATT and SNEGSKA (reference sequence). V dropped 5 bases and J dropped 2 bases, with 17 bases sitting between them. This CDR3 contains 15 residues.

A note on this clonotype: This could be a read error, since a much larger clone is one nucleotide away. The chain has TRBV7-9 and TRBJ1-1; no definite D call. Trimming removed 5 bases from V and 5 bases from J, with 9 bases in between. The CDR3 is 12 residues long. Germline V CDR1 and CDR2: SEHNR, FQNEAQ (reference sequence). CDR3 DNA: TGTGCCAGCAGCGCAGTAGATACTGAAGCTTTCTTT. Translated: CASSAVDTEAFF. Full variable domain (rest looked up from reference TRBV7-9 and TRBJ1-1): DTGVSQNPRHKITKRGQNVTFRCDPISEHNRLYWYRQTLGQGPEFLTYFQNEAQLEKSRLLSDRFSAERPKGSFSTLEIQRTEQGDSAMYLCASSAVDTEAFFGQGTRLTVV.

The J gene is TRBJ2-1, the V gene TRBV4-3, with D unresolved. The CDR3 length is 12 residues. Trimming pared 0 bases from V and 8 bases from J, leaving 5 bases between. Per the germline V gene, CDR1 is LGHNA and CDR2 is YSLEER. In DNA form, the CDR3 reads TGCGCCAGCAGCCAAGAGGTCCATGAGCAGTTCTTC. Its translation: CASSQEVHEQFF.

Notes on this clonotype: The junction and the germline gene differ at one end; a read error may be behind it. The chain couples TRBV2 to TRBJ2-4; D gene unclear. The CDR3 is 15 residues long. Germline V gene data show CDR1 as SNHLY and CDR2 as FYNNEI. The CDR3 DNA reads as TGTACCAGCAGTGCGGACGTGCTAGCCAAAAACATTCAGTACTTC. Amino acid sequence: CTSSADVLAKNIQYF.

This clonotype was found once. The rearrangement uses TRBV7-9 and TRBJ1-3; D remains unclear. Germline CDR1 SEHNR, CDR2 FQNEAQ (reference sequence). The CDR3 sequence is 14 residues long. Trimming removed 3 bases from V and 4 bases from J, with 10 bases in between. The CDR3 nucleotides read TGTGCCAGCAGCTTCCTGGACTTAGGAAACACCATATATTTT. This gives the protein CASSFLDLGNTIYF.

This chain uses TRBV7-9 with TRBJ2-7, with D perhaps TRBD1 (6 bases). Trimming stripped 2 bases from V and 0 bases from J, with 11 bases between. The CDR3 is 15 residues long. The germline CDR1 and CDR2 sequences are SEHNR and FQNEAQ (reference sequence). CDR3 DNA: TGTGCCAGCAGCTTACCATTACAGGGCTCCTACGAGCAGTACTTC. Translating gives CASSLPLQGSYEQYF.

The V call is TRBV20-1, the J call TRBJ2-5; 8 bases map to TRBD2. The V gene end was trimmed by 0 bases and the J gene end by 0 bases; junction bases not matched to a gene: 3. Germline-derived CDR1 and CDR2 are DFQATT and SNEGSKA (reference sequence). This CDR3 is 15 amino acids long. As DNA, the CDR3 is TGCAGTGCTAGAGACGTAGCGGGGAACCAAGAGACCCAGTACTTC. The encoded protein is CSARDVAGNQETQYF.

This clonotype was seen ten or more times. The chain has TRBV18 and TRBJ2-5, with D possibly TRBD1 on 6 matching bases. Looked up from germline, CDR1 is KGHSH and CDR2 is LQKENI. The V and J ends lost 3 bases and 0 bases respectively, with 11 bases between them. CDR3 length equals 15 residues. CDR3 amino acids: CASSPRTGYQETQYF. The CDR3 region has the DNA TGTGCCAGCTCACCCCGAACAGGGTACCAAGAGACCCAGTACTTC. Drawing the rest from reference TRBV18 and TRBJ2-5, the complete variable domain is NAGVMQNPRHLVRRRGQEARLRCSPMKGHSHVYWYRQLPEEGLKFMVYLQKENIIDESGMPKERFSAEFPKEGPSILRIQQVVRGDSAAYFCASSPRTGYQETQYFGPGTRLLVL.

In this sample, this clonotype turned up once. The J gene is TRBJ2-6, the V gene TRBV10-2; D not resolved. The germline V gene encodes CDR1 WSHSY and CDR2 SAAADI. This CDR3 region has 15 residues. With 1 base removed from V and 0 bases from J, the gap between germline ends came to 4 bases. This CDR3 reads CASSELRSGANVLTF. CDR3 DNA sequence: TGCGCCAGCAGTGAGTTGCGCTCTGGGGCCAACGTCCTGACTTTC.